A selection of T cell receptor beta chains follows, all from one sample in a study of blood T cell repertoires in COVID-19. The data were produced by immunoSEQ multiplex PCR, yet TCRdb's version contains in-frame clones alone and is incomplete. The sample contains approximately 25,000 clones, 87% of which appear only once. The sequencing sample was made of peripheral blood. Receptor source: a man aged 50 to 59 with active COVID-19. Both conserved end residues are trimmed from each CDR3.

>TRBJ2-1|TRBV27
ASSSRGRGRAEQF
>TRBJ2-3|TRBV2
ASTGLLADTQY
>TRBJ1-2|TRBV4-1
ASSQGRARSVSGYGYT
>TRBJ2-1|TRBV19
ASSREQGTGGGYEQF
>TRBJ2-2|TRBV6-1
ASSELSGELF
>TRBJ1-4|TRBV2
ASSETGTGGIEKLF
>TRBJ1-1|TRBV29-1
SSRGGKDTEAF
>TRBJ1-5|TRBV19
ASSIMRGNQPQH
>TRBJ2-3|TRBV7-9
ASSLRQANTDTQY
>TRBJ1-5|TRBV7-2
ASSLGHGGQPQH
>TRBJ2-2|TRBV30
AWSGGGNTGELF
>TRBJ1-1|TRBV21-1
ASSKGRRTPPQRNTEAF
>TRBJ1-1|TRBV11-1
ASREGTEAF
>TRBJ1-2|TRBV6-5
ASSSPRRQGGYGYT
>TRBJ2-5|TRBV19
ASSELAGAETQY
>TRBJ1-1|TRBV12-5
ASGLVLSDQAREAF
>TRBJ2-5|TRBV28
ASSLFRRGTGQETQY
>TRBJ2-7|TRBV11-2
ASSSGGGGVEQY
>TRBJ2-5|TRBV7-8
AIIGTAKETQY
>TRBJ1-5|TRBV5-4
ASSLGPLQPQH
>TRBJ1-4|TRBV6-5
ASSYGTGPNEKLF
>TRBJ1-4|TRBV27
ASSLGRPPEKLF
>TRBJ1-1|TRBV28
ASSRLVMNTEAF
>TRBJ1-1|TRBV5-1
ASSPGRGENTEAF
>TRBJ2-7|TRBV11-2
ASSLVQLSSYEQY